This record covers a single T cell receptor beta chain. The antigen is undetermined. Libraries were prepared by immunoSEQ multiplex PCR; TCRdb keeps only in-frame clonotypes and omits some of them. In the table there are over 95,000 clones, 88% of which are singletons. Pooled samples include second doses given at about 4 or 12 weeks. This sample was taken from a study of T cell responses to AZD1222 COVID-19 vaccine. The CDR3 covers 15 residues. V lost 5 bases and J lost 3; bases outside the gene matches: 7. CDR1 MDHEN and CDR2 SYDVKM come from the germline V gene. The study, taken as a whole, reports: With two AZD1222 doses given, Spike-specific TCR breadth and depth both rose. Of spike-specific TCRs, nearly half reportedly target regions left unmutated in variants. Baseline testing showed seropositivity in only five or six AZD1222 recipients.

The sample was peripheral blood, taken 28 days after the second AZD1222 dose. This clonotype was obtained from an adult who received the AZD1222 COVID-19 vaccine. The J gene is TRBJ1-1, the V gene TRBV28; 9 positions match TRBD1. CDR3 loop: CASSPLDRGYTEAFF. CDR3 nucleotide sequence: TGTGCCAGCAGTCCCCTCGACAGGGGGTACACTGAAGCTTTCTTT.